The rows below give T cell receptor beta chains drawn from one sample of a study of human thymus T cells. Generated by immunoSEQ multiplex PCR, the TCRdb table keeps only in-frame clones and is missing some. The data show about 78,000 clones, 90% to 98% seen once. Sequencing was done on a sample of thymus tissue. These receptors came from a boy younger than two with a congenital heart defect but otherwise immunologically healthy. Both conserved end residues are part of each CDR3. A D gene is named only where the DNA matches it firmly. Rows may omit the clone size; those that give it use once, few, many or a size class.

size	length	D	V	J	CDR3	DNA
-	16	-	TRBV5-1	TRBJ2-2	CASSCGTAGNTGELFF	TGCGCCAGCAGCTGCGGGACAGCCGGGAACACCGGGGAGCTGTTTTTT
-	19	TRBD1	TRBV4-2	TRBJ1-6	CASSQPGVQGSSYNSPLHF	TGTGCCAGCAGCCAACCAGGGGTACAGGGGAGCTCCTATAATTCACCCCTCCACTTT
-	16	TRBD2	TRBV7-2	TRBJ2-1	CASSPELAGGPNEQFF	TGTGCCAGCAGCCCCGAGCTAGCGGGGGGGCCTAATGAGCAGTTCTTC
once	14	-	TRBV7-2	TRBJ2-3	CASSFLQGRDTQYF	TGTGCCAGCAGCTTTCTCCAGGGGAGAGATACGCAGTATTTT
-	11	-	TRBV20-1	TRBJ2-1	CSASNDNEQFF	TGCAGTGCTAGTAACGACAATGAGCAGTTCTTC
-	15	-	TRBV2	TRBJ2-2	CASPGGLGNTGELFF	TGTGCCAGCCCAGGGGGGTTGGGGAACACCGGGGAGCTGTTTTTT
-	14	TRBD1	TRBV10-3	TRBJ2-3	CAIADRGATDTQYF	TGTGCCATCGCCGACAGGGGAGCCACAGATACGCAGTATTTT
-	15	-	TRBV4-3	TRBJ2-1	CASQARERSYNEQFF	TGCGCCAGCCAAGCTCGGGAGAGGTCCTACAATGAGCAGTTCTTC
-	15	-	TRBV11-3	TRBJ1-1	CASSPLRGGVTEAFF	TGTGCCAGCAGCCCATTGAGGGGAGGGGTGACTGAAGCTTTCTTT
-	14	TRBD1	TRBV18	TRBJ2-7	CASSPRDREHEQYF	TGTGCCAGCTCACCTCGGGACAGGGAGCACGAGCAGTACTTC
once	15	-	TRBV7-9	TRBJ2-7	CASSSTGKAAYEQYF	TGTGCCAGCAGCTCTACAGGGAAAGCCGCCTACGAGCAGTACTTC
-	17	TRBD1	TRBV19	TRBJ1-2	CASRSRTGTWGLYGYTF	TGTGCCAGTAGGTCAAGGACAGGGACGTGGGGCCTCTATGGCTACACCTTC
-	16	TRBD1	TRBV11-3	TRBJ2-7	CASSSSRDRDGYEQYF	TGTGCCAGCAGCTCGTCCCGGGACAGGGACGGCTACGAGCAGTACTTC
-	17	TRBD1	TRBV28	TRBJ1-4	CASSDTEQGFPNEKLFF	TGTGCCAGCAGTGATACCGAACAGGGGTTTCCAAATGAAAAACTGTTTTTT
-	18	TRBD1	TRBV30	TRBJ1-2	CAWRPKARTGGPKRGYTF	TGTGCCTGGAGACCTAAGGCCCGGACAGGGGGCCCGAAGAGAGGCTACACCTTC
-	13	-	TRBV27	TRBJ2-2	CASSTGLTGELFF	TGTGCCAGTAGCACAGGACTCACCGGGGAGCTGTTTTTT
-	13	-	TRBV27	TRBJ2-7	CASRKDRTGEQYF	TGTGCCAGCCGCAAGGACAGAACCGGCGAGCAGTACTTC
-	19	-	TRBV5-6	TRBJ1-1	CASSSDPGAELFMNTEAFF	TGTGCCAGCAGCTCGGACCCTGGGGCAGAACTCTTCATGAACACTGAAGCTTTCTTT
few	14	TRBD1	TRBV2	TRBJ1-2	CASRDRRGLYGYTF	TGTGCCAGCAGGGACAGGAGGGGCCTCTATGGCTACACCTTC
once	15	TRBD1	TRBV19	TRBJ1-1	CASSIFGQGNTEAFF	TGTGCCAGTAGTATATTTGGACAGGGGAACACTGAAGCTTTCTTT
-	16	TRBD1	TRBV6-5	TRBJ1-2	CASSYLPPRGRNGYTF	TGTGCCAGCAGTTACTTGCCCCCCAGGGGGCGGAATGGCTACACCTTC
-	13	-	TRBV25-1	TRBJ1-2	CASSSDGGHGYTF	TGTGCCAGCAGTAGCGATGGGGGACATGGCTACACCTTC
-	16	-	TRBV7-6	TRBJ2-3	CASSGPGPTRADTQYF	TGTGCCAGCAGCGGACCGGGCCCTACGCGCGCAGATACGCAGTATTTT